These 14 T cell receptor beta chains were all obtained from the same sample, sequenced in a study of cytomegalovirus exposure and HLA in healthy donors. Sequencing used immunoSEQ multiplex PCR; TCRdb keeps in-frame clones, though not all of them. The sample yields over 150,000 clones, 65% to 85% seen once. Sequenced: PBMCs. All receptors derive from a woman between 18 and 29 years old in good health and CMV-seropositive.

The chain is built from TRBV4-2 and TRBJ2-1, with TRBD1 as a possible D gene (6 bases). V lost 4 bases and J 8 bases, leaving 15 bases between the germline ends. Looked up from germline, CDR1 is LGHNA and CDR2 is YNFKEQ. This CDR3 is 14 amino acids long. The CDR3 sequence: CASSRGTKGDEQFF. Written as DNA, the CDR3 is TGTGCCAGCAGCCGAGGGACGAAGGGGGATGAGCAGTTCTTC.

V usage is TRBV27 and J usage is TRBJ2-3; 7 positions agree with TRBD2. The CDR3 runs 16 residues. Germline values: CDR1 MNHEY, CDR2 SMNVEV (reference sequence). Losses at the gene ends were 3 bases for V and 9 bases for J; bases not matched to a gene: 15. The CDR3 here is CASSFGGDGAFLTQYF. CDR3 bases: TGTGCCAGCAGTTTTGGGGGGGACGGTGCGTTTTTGACGCAGTATTTT.

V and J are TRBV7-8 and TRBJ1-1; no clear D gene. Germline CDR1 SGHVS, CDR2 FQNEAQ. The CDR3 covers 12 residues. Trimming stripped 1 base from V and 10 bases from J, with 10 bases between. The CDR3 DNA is TGTGCCAGCAGCTTAGGGCTAGAAGGAGCTTTCTTT. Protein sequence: CASSLGLEGAFF.

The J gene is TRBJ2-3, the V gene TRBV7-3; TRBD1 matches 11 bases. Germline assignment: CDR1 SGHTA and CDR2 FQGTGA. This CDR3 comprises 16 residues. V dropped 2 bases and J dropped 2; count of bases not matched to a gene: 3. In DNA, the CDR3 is TGTGCCAGCAGCTTACGGACAGGGGGCTCCACAGATACGCAGTATTTT. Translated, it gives CASSLRTGGSTDTQYF.

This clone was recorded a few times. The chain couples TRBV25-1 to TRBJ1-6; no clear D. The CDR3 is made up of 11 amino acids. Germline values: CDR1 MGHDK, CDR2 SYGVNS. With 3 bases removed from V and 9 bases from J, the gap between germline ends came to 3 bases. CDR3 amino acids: CASSDGSPLHF. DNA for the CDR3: TGTGCCAGCAGTGACGGTTCACCCCTCCACTTT.

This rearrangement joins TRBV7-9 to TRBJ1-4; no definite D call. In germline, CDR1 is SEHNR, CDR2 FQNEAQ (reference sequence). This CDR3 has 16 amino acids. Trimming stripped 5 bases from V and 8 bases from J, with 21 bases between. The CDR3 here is CASSPFWEGRNEKLFF. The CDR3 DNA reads TGTGCCAGCAGCCCCTTTTGGGAGGGAAGGAACGAAAAACTGTTTTTT.

The CDR3 DNA sequence: TGTGCCAGTACCGACCCCGGTTCGGGTAGCGGGGCCCGAGGCAATGAGCAGTTCTTC. Translating gives CASTDPGSGSGARGNEQFF. The chain employs TRBV19 and TRBJ2-1; 8 nucleotides line up with TRBD2. Germline trimming cut 7 bases from V and 6 bases from J; bases unmatched to any gene: 23. Germline CDR1 is LNHDA and CDR2 is SQIVND (reference sequence). This CDR3 has 19 residues.

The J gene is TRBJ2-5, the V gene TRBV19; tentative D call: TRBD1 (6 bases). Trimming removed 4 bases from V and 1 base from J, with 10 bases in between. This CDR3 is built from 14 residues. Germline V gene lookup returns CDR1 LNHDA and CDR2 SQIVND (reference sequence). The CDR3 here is CASSNGQSQETQYF. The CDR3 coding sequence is TGTGCCAGTAGTAACGGACAGAGCCAAGAGACCCAGTACTTC.

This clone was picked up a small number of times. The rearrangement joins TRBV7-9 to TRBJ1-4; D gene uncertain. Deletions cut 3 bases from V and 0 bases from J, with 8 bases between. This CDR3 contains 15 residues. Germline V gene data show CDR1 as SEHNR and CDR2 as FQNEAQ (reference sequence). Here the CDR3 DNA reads TGTGCCAGCAGCTTCGGGGAAACAACTAATGAAAAACTGTTTTTT. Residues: CASSFGETTNEKLFF.

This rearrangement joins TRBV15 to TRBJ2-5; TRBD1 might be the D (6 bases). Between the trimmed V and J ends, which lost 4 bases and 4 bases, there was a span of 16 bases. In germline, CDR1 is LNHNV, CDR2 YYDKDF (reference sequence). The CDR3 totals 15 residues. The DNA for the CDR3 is TGTGCCACCAGCAAACAGGGACGTCTTGGAGAGACCCAGTACTTC. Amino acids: CATSKQGRLGETQYF.

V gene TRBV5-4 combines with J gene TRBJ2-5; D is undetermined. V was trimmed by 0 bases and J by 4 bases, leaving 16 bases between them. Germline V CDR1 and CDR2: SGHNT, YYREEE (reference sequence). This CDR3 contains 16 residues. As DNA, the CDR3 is TGTGCCAGCAGCTTGGTCACCCGCAGGTCGAGAGAGACCCAGTACTTC. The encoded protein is CASSLVTRRSRETQYF.

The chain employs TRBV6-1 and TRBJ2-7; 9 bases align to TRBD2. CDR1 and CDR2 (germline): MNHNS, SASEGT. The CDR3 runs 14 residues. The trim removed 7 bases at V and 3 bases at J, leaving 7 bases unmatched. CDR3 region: CASKVAAGGYEQYF. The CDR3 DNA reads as TGTGCCAGCAAGGTTGCAGCGGGGGGCTACGAGCAGTACTTC.

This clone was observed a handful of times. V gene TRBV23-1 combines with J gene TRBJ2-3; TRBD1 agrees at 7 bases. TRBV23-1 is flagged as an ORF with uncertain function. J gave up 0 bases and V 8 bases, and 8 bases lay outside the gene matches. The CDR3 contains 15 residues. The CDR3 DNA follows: TGCGCCAGCGGGACAGCGGCTCGAAGCACAGATACGCAGTATTTT. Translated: CASGTAARSTDTQYF.

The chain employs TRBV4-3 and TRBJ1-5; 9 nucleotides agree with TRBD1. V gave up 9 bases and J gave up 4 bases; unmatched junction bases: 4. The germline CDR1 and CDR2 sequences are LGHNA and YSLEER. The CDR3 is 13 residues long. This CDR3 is CASGTGKNQPQHF. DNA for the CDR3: TGCGCCAGTGGGACAGGGAAAAATCAGCCCCAGCATTTT.